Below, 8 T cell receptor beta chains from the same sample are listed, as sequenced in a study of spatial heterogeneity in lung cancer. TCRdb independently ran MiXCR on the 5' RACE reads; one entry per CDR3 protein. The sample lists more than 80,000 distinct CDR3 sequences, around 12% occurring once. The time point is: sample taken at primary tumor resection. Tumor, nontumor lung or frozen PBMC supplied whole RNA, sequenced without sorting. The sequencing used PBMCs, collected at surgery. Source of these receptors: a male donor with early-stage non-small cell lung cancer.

CDR3 region: CASSLALQGANEQYF. CDR3 nucleotides: TGTGCCAGCAGCTTAGCTCTACAGGGGGCGAACGAGCAGTACTTC. The genes are TRBV7-2 and TRBJ2-7; 9 nucleotides align to TRBD1. Germline CDR1 and CDR2: SGHTA and FQGNSA. This CDR3 spans 15 amino acids. Losses at the gene ends were 0 bases for V and 5 bases for J; bases not matched to a gene: 5.

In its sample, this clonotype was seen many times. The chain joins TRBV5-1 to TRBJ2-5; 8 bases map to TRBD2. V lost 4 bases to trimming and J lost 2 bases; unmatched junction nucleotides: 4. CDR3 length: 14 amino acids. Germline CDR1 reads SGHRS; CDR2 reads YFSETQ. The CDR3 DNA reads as TGCGCCAGCAGCCTTACGGGGGGGCAAGAGACCCAGTACTTC. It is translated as CASSLTGGQETQYF. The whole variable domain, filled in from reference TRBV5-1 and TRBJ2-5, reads KAGVTQTPRYLIKTRGQQVTLSCSPISGHRSVSWYQQTPGQGLQFLFEYFSETQRNKGNFPGRFSGRQFSNSRSEMNVSTLELGDSALYLCASSLTGGQETQYFGPGTRLLVL.

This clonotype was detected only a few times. The CDR3 bases are TGTGCCAGCAGCCCCTCTAGCGGGGGGCGCACAGATACGCAGTATTTT. Amino acid sequence: CASSPSSGGRTDTQYF. The chain is built from TRBV7-3 and TRBJ2-3, with 11 bases aligning to TRBD2. CDR1 and CDR2 from the germline V gene are SGHTA and FQGTGA. The CDR3 contains 16 residues. With V trimmed by 5 bases and J by 1 base, 5 bases remained unmatched.

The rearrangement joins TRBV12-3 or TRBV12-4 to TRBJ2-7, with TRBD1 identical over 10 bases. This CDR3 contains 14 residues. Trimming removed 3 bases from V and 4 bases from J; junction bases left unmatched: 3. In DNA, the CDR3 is TGTGCCAGCAGTTTCCGACAGGGGGCATACGAGCAGTACTTC. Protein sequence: CASSFRQGAYEQYF.

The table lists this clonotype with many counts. The CDR3 DNA follows: TGTGCCAGCACCCATGGGGCGGGGGCAGGGGATACGCAGTATTTT. It is translated as CASTHGAGAGDTQYF. V usage is TRBV28 and J usage is TRBJ2-3; D possibly corresponds to TRBD2 (7 bases). V lost 7 bases to trimming and J lost 6 bases, with 20 bases between them. From germline, CDR1 is MDHEN and CDR2 SYDVKM. The CDR3 contains 15 residues.

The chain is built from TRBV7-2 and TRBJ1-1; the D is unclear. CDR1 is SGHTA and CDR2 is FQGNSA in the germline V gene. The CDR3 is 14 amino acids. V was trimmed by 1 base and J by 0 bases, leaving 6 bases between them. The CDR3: CASSLGRMNTEAFF. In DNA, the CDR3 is TGTGCCAGCAGCTTAGGCCGGATGAACACTGAAGCTTTCTTT. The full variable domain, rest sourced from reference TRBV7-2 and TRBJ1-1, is GAGVSQSPSNKVTEKGKDVELRCDPISGHTALYWYRQSLGQGLEFLIYFQGNSAPDKSGLPSDRFSAERTGGSVSTLTIQRTQQEDSAVYLCASSLGRMNTEAFFGQGTRLTVV.

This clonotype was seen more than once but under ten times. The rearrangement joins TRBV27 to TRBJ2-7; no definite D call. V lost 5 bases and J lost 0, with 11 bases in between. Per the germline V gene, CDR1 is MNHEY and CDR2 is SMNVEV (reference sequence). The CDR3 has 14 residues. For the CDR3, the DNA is TGTGCCAGCAGTGTCGGGTCAAGCTCCTACGAGCAGTACTTC. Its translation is CASSVGSSSYEQYF.

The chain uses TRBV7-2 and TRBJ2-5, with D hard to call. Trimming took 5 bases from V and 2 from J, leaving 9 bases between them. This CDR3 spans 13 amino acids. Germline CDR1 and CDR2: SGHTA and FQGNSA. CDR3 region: CASSPRAQETQYF. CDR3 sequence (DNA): TGTGCCAGCAGCCCCCGGGCTCAAGAGACCCAGTACTTC.